The clone carrying this T cell receptor beta chain was recorded at least ten times. As yet, its antigen is unknown. These data are taken from a study of post-analysis software for immune sequencing data. Study context: Included courses were relapsing-remitting and secondary progressive multiple sclerosis; progressive-relapsing multiple sclerosis was also included.

Germline CDR1 and CDR2: SQVTM and ANQGSEA. The CDR3 runs 14 residues. V was cut by 7 bases and J by 2 bases, with 18 bases left in between. Incorporated into the TCR beta cDNA libraries were unique molecular identifiers, which served to reduce PCR and sequencing biases. TCRdb called the PCR reads again in MiXCR, with one record for every CDR3 protein. This table has roughly 150,000 distinct CDR3 sequences, approximately 35% appearing once. Findings and caveats of the study: Five TRBV segments (TRBV5-6, TRBV5-1 and TRBV20-1 among them) occurred more frequently in patients than in controls. Batch-matched samples strongly co-clustered by F measure.

This TCR came from a girl aged 10 to 17 with multiple sclerosis. The sequencing here drew on blood, taken after autologous hematopoietic stem cell transplantation. V is TRBV29-1 and J is TRBJ2-7; possible D gene TRBD1, 6 bases. CDR3 nucleotides: TGCAGCGCATCCCGACGGGACACAACCTACGAGCAGTACTTC. Translation gives CSASRRDTTYEQYF.